Presented here are 16 T cell receptor beta chains from one specimen sequenced in a study of cytomegalovirus exposure and HLA in healthy donors. PCR employed 60 Vbeta and 13 Jbeta primers. This table comes from immunoSEQ multiplex PCR, and its TCRdb copy is limited to in-frame clones, with some not included. The sample contains more than 150,000 clones, 75% to 85% of which appear only once. Sequencing was performed on PBMCs. Receptors were obtained from a boy younger than 18 in good health and CMV-seronegative.

CDR3: CASSYSAGLPETQYF. For the CDR3, the DNA is TGTGCCAGCAGTTACTCGGCCGGACTCCCAGAGACCCAGTACTTC. J is TRBJ2-5 and V is TRBV6-5, with a tentative D call TRBD2 (5 bases). CDR3 length equals 15 residues. Germline V gives CDR1 MNHEY, CDR2 SVGAGI. Trimming stripped 0 bases from V and 4 bases from J, with 12 bases between.

Only one count was recorded for this clone. The CDR3 protein is CASSSRQGETQYF. The CDR3 DNA is TGTGCCAGCAGCTCAAGACAGGGAGAGACCCAGTACTTC. The rearrangement links TRBV5-4 to TRBJ2-5, with TRBD1 identical over 7 bases. Per the germline V gene, CDR1 is SGHNT and CDR2 is YYREEE (reference sequence). Trimming cost V 3 bases and J 4 bases; bases outside gene matches: 3. This CDR3 has 13 amino acids.

This clone has just a few counts. This chain uses TRBV29-1 with TRBJ1-4; 7 bases fit TRBD1. J was trimmed by 15 bases and V by 5 bases; bases with no gene match: 6. This CDR3 comprises 10 residues. Germline V gives CDR1 SQVTM, CDR2 ANQGSEA. CDR3 bases: TGCAGCGTTCAGGGGGACGGGGTGTTTTTT. It codes for CSVQGDGVFF.

The chain employs TRBV30 and TRBJ2-5; 8 bases are a match to TRBD2. The closer fit of TRBJ2-7 to the DNA end suggests the J call may be wrong. CDR1 GTSNPN and CDR2 SVGIG come from the germline V gene (reference sequence). The CDR3 loop spans 15 amino acids. CDR3 sequence: CAWSVPGGPLYEQYF. The DNA of the CDR3 is TGTGCCTGGAGTGTACCGGGAGGGCCCCTTTACGAGCAGTACTTC.

This clone is a singleton in its sample. The chain joins TRBV11-3 to TRBJ2-7, with D possibly TRBD1 on 6 matching bases. CDR1 is SGHNT, CDR2 YENEEA, per germline. The V end was cut by 3 bases, the J end by 3 bases, with 9 bases between. The CDR3 length is 13 residues. The CDR3 reads CASSFRDNYEQYF. The DNA of the CDR3 is TGTGCCAGCAGCTTCCGGGACAACTACGAGCAGTACTTC.

This chain links TRBV30 with TRBJ1-1; D ambiguous. The germline V gene has CDR1 GTSNPN and CDR2 SVGIG (reference sequence). V lost 3 bases to trimming and J lost 1 base, with 6 bases between them. The CDR3 totals 12 residues. CDR3 nucleotides: TGTGCCTGGAGCGCAGGGAACACTGAAGCTTTCTTT. It translates to CAWSAGNTEAFF. Supplemented by reference TRBV30 and TRBJ1-1, the full variable domain reads SQTIHQWPATLVQPVGSPLSLECTVEGTSNPNLYWYRQAAGRGLQLLFYSVGIGQISSEVPQNLSASRPQDRQFILSSKKLLLSDSGFYLCAWSAGNTEAFFGQGTRLTVV.

The chain couples TRBV2 to TRBJ2-7; 9 bases are shared with TRBD1. V shed 5 bases and J 4 bases; nucleotides not matched to a gene: 12. This CDR3 is built from 16 residues. Germline CDR1 reads SNHLY; CDR2 reads FYNNEI. For the CDR3, the DNA is TGTGCCAGCAGTCCGGACAGGGGAATATATATATACGAGCAGTACTTC. This translates into CASSPDRGIYIYEQYF.

The V gene is TRBV5-6, the J gene TRBJ2-7, with 14 positions matching TRBD2. The CDR3 runs to 15 residues. Trimming removed 4 bases from V and 8 bases from J; junction bases left unmatched: 8. Germline CDR1 is SGHDT and CDR2 is YYEEEE. The chain's CDR3 is CASSRPGLAGVKQYF. CDR3 sequence (DNA): TGTGCCAGCAGCAGACCGGGACTAGCGGGGGTCAAGCAGTACTTC. The whole variable domain, remainder taken from reference TRBV5-6 and TRBJ2-7, is DAGVTQSPTHLIKTRGQQVTLRCSPKSGHDTVSWYQQALGQGPQFIFQYYEEEERQRGNFPDRFSGHQFPNYSSELNVNALLLGDSALYLCASSRPGLAGVKQYFGPGTRLTVT.

This chain uses TRBV5-4 with TRBJ2-2; 11 positions agree with TRBD2. CDR1 is SGHNT, CDR2 YYREEE, per germline (reference sequence). The CDR3 spans 17 residues. The V segment lost 0 bases and the J segment 4 bases; nucleotides outside the gene matches: 5. The CDR3 reads CASSLGLAGRGTGELFF. The CDR3 nucleotides are TGTGCCAGCAGCTTGGGACTAGCGGGACGGGGCACCGGGGAGCTGTTTTTT.

This CDR3 reads CSVFGTSGEWSYEQYF. The CDR3 DNA sequence: TGCAGCGTTTTCGGGACTAGCGGGGAATGGTCCTACGAGCAGTACTTC. The chain has TRBV29-1 and TRBJ2-7, with 13 bases aligning to TRBD2. Germline CDR1 is SQVTM and CDR2 is ANQGSEA. The V segment lost 5 bases and the J segment 1 base; nucleotides outside the gene matches: 8. There are 16 residues in the CDR3.

The chain employs TRBV5-1 and TRBJ2-3; 7 bases match TRBD2. The CDR3 covers 14 residues. The germline gives CDR1 SGHRS, CDR2 YFSETQ. V shed 4 bases and J 0 bases; nucleotides not matched to a gene: 2. The DNA of the CDR3 is TGCGCCAGCAGCGGGGGGGTGAGCACAGATACGCAGTATTTT. The encoded protein is CASSGGVSTDTQYF.

This clone showed up just once. Here the CDR3 DNA reads TGTGCCAGCAGCCCGAGGGACAGCTACGAGCAGTACTTC. Its translation is CASSPRDSYEQYF. V is TRBV5-5 and J is TRBJ2-7; 7 positions agree with TRBD1. From germline, CDR1 is SGHKS and CDR2 YYEKEE (reference sequence). Germline trimming cut 4 bases from V and 3 bases from J; bases unmatched to any gene: 4. The CDR3 is 13 amino acids.

V and J are TRBV7-6 and TRBJ1-2; possible D gene TRBD1, 6 bases. The CDR3 is made up of 15 amino acids. The V and J ends lost 4 bases and 3 bases respectively, with 15 bases between them. Germline V gene sequence: CDR1 SGHVS, CDR2 FNYEAQ. CDR3 nucleotides: TGTGCCAGCAGCTGGAAACAGGGTCTAGACTATGGCTACACCTTC. Its translation: CASSWKQGLDYGYTF. Full variable domain (missing parts from reference TRBV7-6 and TRBJ1-2): GAGVSQSPRYKVTKRGQDVALRCDPISGHVSLYWYRQALGQGPEFLTYFNYEAQQDKSGLPNDRFSAERPEGSISTLTIQRTEQRDSAMYRCASSWKQGLDYGYTFGSGTRLTVV.

CDR3 amino acids: CASSLRGIRETQYF. DNA of the CDR3: TGCGCCAGCAGCTTGAGGGGGATCCGAGAGACCCAGTACTTC. The genes are TRBV5-1 and TRBJ2-5, with D maybe TRBD1 (6 bases). CDR1 SGHRS and CDR2 YFSETQ come from the germline V gene. V was trimmed by 1 base and J by 4 bases, leaving 11 bases between them. This CDR3 has 14 amino acids.

This chain joins TRBV5-1 and TRBJ2-7; 9 bases align to TRBD1. Germline V CDR1 and CDR2: SGHRS, YFSETQ. The CDR3 is 15 residues long. The trim removed 4 bases at V and 6 bases at J, leaving 11 bases unmatched. CDR3 protein: CASSVGDRAPLEQYF. CDR3 bases: TGCGCCAGCAGCGTTGGGGACAGGGCCCCCCTCGAGCAGTACTTC.

The chain joins TRBV4-3 to TRBJ1-6; D not certain. The CDR3 is 12 residues long. Germline values: CDR1 LGHNA, CDR2 YSLEER. V lost 3 bases, J lost 9 bases, and 6 bases lay in between. CDR3 protein: CASSQSGSPLHF. The CDR3 DNA follows: TGCGCCAGCAGCCAGAGTGGTTCACCCCTCCACTTT.